The 6 T cell receptor beta chains presented below share a single source sample, sequenced in a study of shared clonotypes between healthy human individuals. Measured with immunoSEQ multiplex PCR; TCRdb has only the in-frame clones, and not every one. Of about 1 million clones listed, roughly 75% are singletons. Sequencing was done on a sample of memory CD4+ T cells sorted from blood. Subset described: CD45RA-negative fraction. These receptors originate from a man aged 18-30 years in good health.

The rearrangement joins TRBV6-1 to TRBJ2-7; D gene uncertain. The germline CDR1 and CDR2 sequences are MNHNS and SASEGT. Trimming pared 3 bases from V and 0 bases from J, leaving 6 bases between. The CDR3 totals 13 residues. CDR3 loop: CASSERFSYEQYF. The CDR3 DNA sequence: TGTGCCAGCAGTGAGCGGTTCTCCTACGAGCAGTACTTC.

In its sample, this clone was seen a few times. The J gene is TRBJ2-5, the V gene TRBV27; no clear D gene. The CDR3 consists of 15 residues. V lost 5 bases and J lost 0, with 13 bases in between. CDR1 MNHEY and CDR2 SMNVEV come from the germline V gene (reference sequence). CDR3 amino acids: CASSVLSGNQETQYF. The DNA for the CDR3 is TGTGCCAGCAGTGTCCTCTCCGGCAACCAAGAGACCCAGTACTTC.

This clone was seen a few times. The V gene is TRBV5-6, the J gene TRBJ2-3; 7 nucleotides match TRBD2. Germline V gives CDR1 SGHDT, CDR2 YYEEEE. The J segment lost 4 bases and the V segment lost 1 base, leaving 18 bases of the junction unmatched. The CDR3 runs 19 residues. The CDR3 spells CASSLFIGSGGLGPDTQYF. The CDR3 bases are TGTGCCAGCAGCTTGTTTATTGGCTCGGGGGGTCTTGGCCCAGATACGCAGTATTTT.

V usage is TRBV6-5 and J usage is TRBJ1-4; D is possibly TRBD1 (6 bases). This CDR3 comprises 14 residues. Trimming left V 3 bases short and J 8 bases short, with 13 bases between. From germline, CDR1 is MNHEY and CDR2 SVGAGI. CDR3 coding DNA: TGTGCCAGCAGTTATGCGGGGGCGAGCGAAAAACTGTTTTTT. It yields the protein CASSYAGASEKLFF.

The V call is TRBV7-3, the J call TRBJ2-2; the D gene is possibly TRBD1 (5 bases). The V end lost 0 bases, the J end lost 7 bases, and 9 bases lay between the germline ends. Germline V gives CDR1 SGHTA, CDR2 FQGTGA. The CDR3 runs to 14 residues. Here the CDR3 reads CASSLTGEIGELFF. The CDR3 coding sequence is TGTGCCAGCAGCTTAACAGGGGAAATCGGGGAGCTGTTTTTT.

This chain uses TRBV30 with TRBJ1-5; 9 nucleotides agree with TRBD1. J lost 7 bases, V lost 1 base, and 2 bases had no gene match. This CDR3 is 13 amino acids long. Germline V CDR1 and CDR2: GTSNPN, SVGIG (reference sequence). The DNA of the CDR3 is TGTGCCTGGAGTGGGACAGGGGCCCAGCCCCAGCATTTT. Protein product: CAWSGTGAQPQHF.